Presented here are 31 T cell receptor beta chains from one specimen sequenced in a study of cytomegalovirus exposure and HLA in healthy donors. Amplification used 60 Vbeta primers and 13 Jbeta primers. Profiled with immunoSEQ multiplex PCR; TCRdb holds only in-frame clones, not every one. The sample has 150,000 or so clones, roughly 79% seen once. The sequenced material came from PBMCs. The receptors originated from a middle-aged man in good health and CMV-seronegative.

The chain combines TRBV28 with TRBJ2-7; 14 nucleotides align to TRBD2. The CDR3 is made up of 17 amino acids. Germline V gene data show CDR1 as MDHEN and CDR2 as SYDVKM. Unmatched junction bases numbered 9, after V lost 6 bases and J lost 2 bases. The CDR3 region is CASSRTSGRPSPYEQYF. CDR3 nucleotide sequence: TGTGCCAGCAGCAGGACTAGCGGGAGGCCCAGCCCCTACGAGCAGTACTTC.

The gene calls are TRBV5-1 and TRBJ1-4; D call uncertain. Per the germline V gene, CDR1 is SGHRS and CDR2 is YFSETQ. Trimming shortened V by 5 bases and J by 4 bases, and 12 bases separated the two germline ends. The CDR3 totals 14 residues. The CDR3 nucleotides are TGCGCCAGCAGTTGGACGGAGGGTAATGAAAAACTGTTTTTT. Translating it yields CASSWTEGNEKLFF.

This clone was counted a single time. V usage is TRBV10-3 and J usage is TRBJ2-5, with D possibly matching TRBD2 (5 bases). Germline V gives CDR1 ENHRY, CDR2 SYGVKD. CDR3 size: 15 residues. The V end lost 7 bases, the J end lost 2 bases, and 17 bases lay between the germline ends. The CDR3 DNA reads TGTGCCATCAACTCACAAAACCGGGGTCAAGAGACCCAGTACTTC. Its protein is CAINSQNRGQETQYF.

This chain connects TRBV5-1 to TRBJ2-7, with D perhaps TRBD2 (7 bases). This CDR3 has 15 amino acids. V lost 4 bases to trimming and J lost 1 base, with 15 bases between them. CDR1 and CDR2 from the germline V gene are SGHRS and YFSETQ. The CDR3: CASSGTGRGSYEQYF. The CDR3 DNA is TGCGCCAGCAGCGGCACAGGGAGGGGATCCTACGAGCAGTACTTC.

The rearrangement uses TRBV28 and TRBJ2-7; 11 bases fit TRBD1. The CDR3 is made up of 14 amino acids. Germline V CDR1 and CDR2: MDHEN, SYDVKM. V dropped 5 bases and J dropped 7; count of bases not matched to a gene: 7. CDR3 residues: CASSGGQGAWEQYV. In nucleotides, the CDR3 is TGTGCCAGCAGTGGCGGACAGGGGGCTTGGGAGCAGTACGTC.

The chain uses TRBV6-1 and TRBJ1-1, with unresolved D. V shed 6 bases and J shed 6 bases, with 11 bases lying between them. Germline CDR1 and CDR2: MNHNS and SASEGT. This CDR3 has 12 residues. The CDR3 loop is CASRFGSSEAFF. DNA of the CDR3: TGTGCCAGCAGATTCGGGTCGTCTGAAGCTTTCTTT.

This chain joins TRBV27 and TRBJ1-1; tentative D call: TRBD1 (5 bases). The CDR3 sequence is 13 residues long. CDR1 is MNHEY and CDR2 is SMNVEV in the germline V gene (reference sequence). Trimming took 5 bases from V and 1 from J, leaving 8 bases between them. The CDR3 region has the DNA TGTGCCAGCAGTCCCGGACAGAACACTGAAGCTTTCTTT. Protein: CASSPGQNTEAFF.

The chain combines TRBV2 with TRBJ2-1; no clear D gene. Germline V gives CDR1 SNHLY, CDR2 FYNNEI. V dropped 7 bases and J dropped 8 bases, with 12 bases sitting between them. There are 12 residues in the CDR3. DNA for the CDR3: TGTGCCAGCACCCCCGGTCAGGATGAGCAGTTCTTC. Translation gives CASTPGQDEQFF.

DNA of the CDR3: TGTGCCAGCAAAGGACAGTATAATGAAAAACTGTTTTTT. The encoded protein is CASKGQYNEKLFF. The chain employs TRBV28 and TRBJ1-4; maybe TRBD1 (6 bases). V was trimmed by 7 bases and J by 4 bases, leaving 10 bases between them. Germline V gene data show CDR1 as MDHEN and CDR2 as SYDVKM. This CDR3 comprises 13 residues. The full variable domain, rest sourced from reference TRBV28 and TRBJ1-4, is DVKVTQSSRYLVKRTGEKVFLECVQDMDHENMFWYRQDPGLGLRLIYFSYDVKMKEKGDIPEGYSVSREKKERFSLILESASTNQTSMYLCASKGQYNEKLFFGSGTQLSVL.

The chain recombines TRBV6-1 with TRBJ1-2, with D unresolved. The germline V and J ends were trimmed by 11 bases and 4 bases, with 14 bases remaining between them. The CDR3 length is 12 residues. Germline V gene sequence: CDR1 MNHNS, CDR2 SASEGT. In DNA, the CDR3 is TGTGCCTCCTACCCCGGGTCCTATGGCTACACCTTC. The encoded protein is CASYPGSYGYTF.

This chain links TRBV28 with TRBJ1-4, with D possibly TRBD1 on 6 matching bases. CDR3 length equals 14 residues. Between the trimmed V and J ends, which lost 5 bases and 5 bases, there was a span of 12 bases. Germline loops: CDR1 MDHEN, CDR2 SYDVKM. For the CDR3, the DNA is TGTGCCAGCAGTCTAGGGGGATTCAATGAAAAACTGTTTTTT. Its protein product is CASSLGGFNEKLFF.

The chain employs TRBV6-5 and TRBJ1-4; no firm D call. The CDR3 sequence is 14 residues long. CDR1 and CDR2 (germline): MNHEY, SVGAGI. Trimming stripped 6 bases from V and 1 base from J, with 9 bases between. As DNA, the CDR3 is TGTGCCAGCAGGGTGCGAAGAACTAATGAAAAACTGTTTTTT. Translated: CASRVRRTNEKLFF.

Note on this clone: Sequence at one end of the junction differs from germline and may be a read error. V usage is TRBV7-9 and J usage is TRBJ1-2, with 9 positions matching TRBD1. Germline CDR1 is SEHNR and CDR2 is FQNEAQ (reference sequence). This CDR3 comprises 12 residues. CDR3 loop: CSSSWTGESYTF. CDR3 coding DNA: TGTTCCAGCAGCTGGACAGGGGAAAGCTACACCTTC.

The CDR3 spells CASSVASGYTYEQYF. The DNA for the CDR3 is TGTGCCAGCAGCGTAGCGAGCGGTTATACCTACGAGCAGTACTTC. This rearrangement joins TRBV9 to TRBJ2-7, with D maybe TRBD2 (5 bases). Trimming removed 0 bases at V and 2 bases at J, with 12 bases between. The germline V gene encodes CDR1 SGDLS and CDR2 YYNGEE. There are 15 residues in the CDR3.

The rearrangement joins TRBV5-1 to TRBJ2-2, with a tentative D call TRBD2 (5 bases). The CDR3 contains 16 residues. The V end was cut by 5 bases, the J end by 0 bases, with 14 bases between. Germline CDR1 reads SGHRS; CDR2 reads YFSETQ. CDR3 coding DNA: TGCGCCAGCAGGGCCCCGTCGGGGACGAACACCGGGGAGCTGTTTTTT. Protein sequence: CASRAPSGTNTGELFF.

The V call is TRBV4-1, the J call TRBJ1-6; TRBD1 aligns across 8 bases. The CDR3 length is 17 residues. Trimming took 4 bases from V and 7 from J; bases not matched to a gene: 12. Germline loops: CDR1 MGHRA, CDR2 YSYEKL. The DNA for the CDR3 is TGCGCCAGCAGCCTACCGAGCCCCAGGGGGCTGAATTCACCCCTCCACTTT. Protein sequence: CASSLPSPRGLNSPLHF.

This clone has just a few counts. V usage is TRBV10-1 and J usage is TRBJ1-3, with unresolved D. Germline V gives CDR1 WNHNN, CDR2 SYGVQD (reference sequence). Trimming took 2 bases from V and 0 from J, leaving 11 bases between them. The CDR3 covers 16 residues. Here the CDR3 reads CASSEGLRFSGNTIYF. CDR3 DNA: TGCGCCAGCAGTGAGGGCCTCAGGTTCTCTGGAAACACCATATATTTT.

The chain links TRBV18 to TRBJ2-2; no clear D. The CDR3 loop spans 16 amino acids. Germline V CDR1 and CDR2: KGHSH, LQKENI. V lost 5 bases to trimming and J lost 3 bases, with 16 bases between them. Written as DNA, the CDR3 is TGTGCCAGCTCATCCAGCCGGGTAATGGACACCGGGGAGCTGTTTTTT. It translates to CASSSSRVMDTGELFF.

The CDR3, as DNA: TGTGCCAGCAGTGCGGAGGGGGCGCGAGGAAACACCATATATTTT. Amino acid sequence: CASSAEGARGNTIYF. V is TRBV2 and J is TRBJ1-3; 7 bases agree with TRBD1. The germline V gene has CDR1 SNHLY and CDR2 FYNNEI. Losses at the gene ends were 4 bases for V and 4 bases for J; bases not matched to a gene: 7. The CDR3 extends over 15 amino acids. The full variable domain, its missing parts supplied by reference TRBV2 and TRBJ1-3, is EPEVTQTPSHQVTQMGQEVILRCVPISNHLYFYWYRQILGQKVEFLVSFYNNEISEKSEIFDDQFSVERPDGSNFTLKIRSTKLEDSAMYFCASSAEGARGNTIYFGEGSWLTVV.

V is TRBV27 and J is TRBJ2-1; TRBD2 aligns across 7 bases. The V gene end was trimmed by 5 bases and the J gene end by 3 bases; junction bases not matched to a gene: 7. Germline V gene data show CDR1 as MNHEY and CDR2 as SMNVEV (reference sequence). CDR3 length equals 15 residues. CDR3 sequence (DNA): TGTGCCAGCAGTCCCGGACTAGTGGTCTACAATGAGCAGTTCTTC. Its protein product is CASSPGLVVYNEQFF.

The sample holds a few counts of this clone. This chain connects TRBV18 to TRBJ1-2; 7 bases are shared with TRBD1. Germline CDR1 reads KGHSH; CDR2 reads LQKENI. CDR3 length equals 13 residues. Trimming at V came to 1 base and at J to 7 bases, leaving 3 bases not matched to a gene. CDR3: CASSPQQGSGYTF. The CDR3 coding sequence is TGTGCCAGCTCACCACAACAGGGGAGTGGCTACACCTTC.

With regard to this clone: At one boundary the junction diverges from the germline segment, which might be a read error. The gene calls are TRBV7-9 and TRBJ2-1; 10 bases are a match to TRBD2. CDR1 is SEHNR and CDR2 is FQNEAQ in the germline V gene (reference sequence). CDR3 length: 16 residues. The DNA for the CDR3 is TGTTCCAGCAGCCCCCCCAAGGTAGCGGGAGGCAATGAGCAGTTCTTC. Residues: CSSSPPKVAGGNEQFF.

The chain is built from TRBV30 and TRBJ1-2, with D uncertain. Looked up from germline, CDR1 is GTSNPN and CDR2 is SVGIG (reference sequence). This CDR3 has 19 amino acids. V lost 1 base, J lost 5 bases, and 29 bases lay in between. The CDR3 DNA reads TGTGCCTGGAGTGGCTCCAGGAAGAATACAGCCGGGAGATCTTATGGCTACACCTTC. Translated, it gives CAWSGSRKNTAGRSYGYTF.

This clone was picked up a small number of times. The DNA of the CDR3 is TGTGCCAGCAGTGATGACAGGGGGGATCAGCCCCAGCATTTT. This translates into CASSDDRGDQPQHF. The chain links TRBV2 to TRBJ1-5; the match to TRBD1 covers 9 bases. The length of the CDR3 is 14 residues. Germline values: CDR1 SNHLY, CDR2 FYNNEI. V was pared by 3 bases and J by 5 bases, with 2 bases of the junction left unmatched.

The rearrangement links TRBV7-9 to TRBJ1-2, with D unclear. V dropped 5 bases and J dropped 13 bases, with 17 bases sitting between them. CDR1 is SEHNR and CDR2 is FQNEAQ in the germline V gene (reference sequence). The length of the CDR3 is 12 residues. The CDR3 sequence is CASSPFSGRGTF. DNA of the CDR3: TGTGCCAGCAGCCCTTTCTCAGGTCGGGGCACCTTC.

The table lists this clone with a few counts. The chain carries TRBV7-8 and TRBJ2-5; maybe TRBD1 (6 bases). From germline, CDR1 is SGHVS and CDR2 FQNEAQ. The V end was cut by 2 bases, the J end by 5 bases, with 12 bases between. The length of the CDR3 is 14 residues. Written as DNA, the CDR3 is TGTGCCAGCAGCTTACTCGGACAGAGGGAGACCCAGTACTTC. Protein: CASSLLGQRETQYF.

The rearrangement links TRBV18 to TRBJ2-5, with unresolved D. The CDR3 is 12 residues long. Germline V CDR1 and CDR2: KGHSH, LQKENI. V was cut by 2 bases and J by 5 bases, with 6 bases left in between. This chain's CDR3 is CASSPGSETQYF. CDR3 bases: TGTGCCAGCTCACCAGGCTCGGAGACCCAGTACTTC.

The chain employs TRBV6-5 and TRBJ1-3; D perhaps matches TRBD1 (5 bases). The CDR3 has 14 residues. V lost 6 bases, J lost 1 base, and 10 bases lay in between. Germline CDR1 reads MNHEY; CDR2 reads SVGAGI. CDR3 in amino acids: CASSVRGSGNTIYF. Written as DNA, the CDR3 is TGTGCCAGCAGCGTCCGGGGGTCTGGAAACACCATATATTTT.

This clone showed up just once. As DNA, the CDR3 is TGTGCCACCAAGAACAGGGATTTGAGGCATAATGAAAAACTGTTTTTT. Protein sequence: CATKNRDLRHNEKLFF. The chain uses TRBV19 and TRBJ1-4, with D possibly matching TRBD1 (6 bases). V lost 10 bases and J lost 4, with 22 bases in between. This CDR3 is 16 amino acids long. From germline, CDR1 is LNHDA and CDR2 SQIVND (reference sequence). Based on the CDR3 plus reference TRBV19 and TRBJ1-4, the full variable domain is DGGITQSPKYLFRKEGQNVTLSCEQNLNHDAMYWYRQDPGQGLRLIYYSQIVNDFQKGDIAEGYSVSREKKESFPLTVTSAQKNPTAFYLCATKNRDLRHNEKLFFGSGTQLSVL.

The chain links TRBV30 to TRBJ1-2; 7 nucleotides agree with TRBD1. Germline CDR1 reads GTSNPN; CDR2 reads SVGIG (reference sequence). The CDR3 sequence is 13 residues long. Trimming at V came to 5 bases and at J to 4 bases, leaving 7 bases not matched to a gene. The DNA of the CDR3 is TGTGCCTGGGCCCCGGGACAGATCTATGGCTACACCTTC. It specifies CAWAPGQIYGYTF.

This chain connects TRBV20-1 to TRBJ2-5; maybe TRBD1 (6 bases). CDR3 length: 11 amino acids. In germline, CDR1 is DFQATT, CDR2 SNEGSKA (reference sequence). CDR3 sequence: CTVSRGETQYF. In nucleotides, the CDR3 is TGCACCGTCTCAAGGGGGGAGACCCAGTACTTC.